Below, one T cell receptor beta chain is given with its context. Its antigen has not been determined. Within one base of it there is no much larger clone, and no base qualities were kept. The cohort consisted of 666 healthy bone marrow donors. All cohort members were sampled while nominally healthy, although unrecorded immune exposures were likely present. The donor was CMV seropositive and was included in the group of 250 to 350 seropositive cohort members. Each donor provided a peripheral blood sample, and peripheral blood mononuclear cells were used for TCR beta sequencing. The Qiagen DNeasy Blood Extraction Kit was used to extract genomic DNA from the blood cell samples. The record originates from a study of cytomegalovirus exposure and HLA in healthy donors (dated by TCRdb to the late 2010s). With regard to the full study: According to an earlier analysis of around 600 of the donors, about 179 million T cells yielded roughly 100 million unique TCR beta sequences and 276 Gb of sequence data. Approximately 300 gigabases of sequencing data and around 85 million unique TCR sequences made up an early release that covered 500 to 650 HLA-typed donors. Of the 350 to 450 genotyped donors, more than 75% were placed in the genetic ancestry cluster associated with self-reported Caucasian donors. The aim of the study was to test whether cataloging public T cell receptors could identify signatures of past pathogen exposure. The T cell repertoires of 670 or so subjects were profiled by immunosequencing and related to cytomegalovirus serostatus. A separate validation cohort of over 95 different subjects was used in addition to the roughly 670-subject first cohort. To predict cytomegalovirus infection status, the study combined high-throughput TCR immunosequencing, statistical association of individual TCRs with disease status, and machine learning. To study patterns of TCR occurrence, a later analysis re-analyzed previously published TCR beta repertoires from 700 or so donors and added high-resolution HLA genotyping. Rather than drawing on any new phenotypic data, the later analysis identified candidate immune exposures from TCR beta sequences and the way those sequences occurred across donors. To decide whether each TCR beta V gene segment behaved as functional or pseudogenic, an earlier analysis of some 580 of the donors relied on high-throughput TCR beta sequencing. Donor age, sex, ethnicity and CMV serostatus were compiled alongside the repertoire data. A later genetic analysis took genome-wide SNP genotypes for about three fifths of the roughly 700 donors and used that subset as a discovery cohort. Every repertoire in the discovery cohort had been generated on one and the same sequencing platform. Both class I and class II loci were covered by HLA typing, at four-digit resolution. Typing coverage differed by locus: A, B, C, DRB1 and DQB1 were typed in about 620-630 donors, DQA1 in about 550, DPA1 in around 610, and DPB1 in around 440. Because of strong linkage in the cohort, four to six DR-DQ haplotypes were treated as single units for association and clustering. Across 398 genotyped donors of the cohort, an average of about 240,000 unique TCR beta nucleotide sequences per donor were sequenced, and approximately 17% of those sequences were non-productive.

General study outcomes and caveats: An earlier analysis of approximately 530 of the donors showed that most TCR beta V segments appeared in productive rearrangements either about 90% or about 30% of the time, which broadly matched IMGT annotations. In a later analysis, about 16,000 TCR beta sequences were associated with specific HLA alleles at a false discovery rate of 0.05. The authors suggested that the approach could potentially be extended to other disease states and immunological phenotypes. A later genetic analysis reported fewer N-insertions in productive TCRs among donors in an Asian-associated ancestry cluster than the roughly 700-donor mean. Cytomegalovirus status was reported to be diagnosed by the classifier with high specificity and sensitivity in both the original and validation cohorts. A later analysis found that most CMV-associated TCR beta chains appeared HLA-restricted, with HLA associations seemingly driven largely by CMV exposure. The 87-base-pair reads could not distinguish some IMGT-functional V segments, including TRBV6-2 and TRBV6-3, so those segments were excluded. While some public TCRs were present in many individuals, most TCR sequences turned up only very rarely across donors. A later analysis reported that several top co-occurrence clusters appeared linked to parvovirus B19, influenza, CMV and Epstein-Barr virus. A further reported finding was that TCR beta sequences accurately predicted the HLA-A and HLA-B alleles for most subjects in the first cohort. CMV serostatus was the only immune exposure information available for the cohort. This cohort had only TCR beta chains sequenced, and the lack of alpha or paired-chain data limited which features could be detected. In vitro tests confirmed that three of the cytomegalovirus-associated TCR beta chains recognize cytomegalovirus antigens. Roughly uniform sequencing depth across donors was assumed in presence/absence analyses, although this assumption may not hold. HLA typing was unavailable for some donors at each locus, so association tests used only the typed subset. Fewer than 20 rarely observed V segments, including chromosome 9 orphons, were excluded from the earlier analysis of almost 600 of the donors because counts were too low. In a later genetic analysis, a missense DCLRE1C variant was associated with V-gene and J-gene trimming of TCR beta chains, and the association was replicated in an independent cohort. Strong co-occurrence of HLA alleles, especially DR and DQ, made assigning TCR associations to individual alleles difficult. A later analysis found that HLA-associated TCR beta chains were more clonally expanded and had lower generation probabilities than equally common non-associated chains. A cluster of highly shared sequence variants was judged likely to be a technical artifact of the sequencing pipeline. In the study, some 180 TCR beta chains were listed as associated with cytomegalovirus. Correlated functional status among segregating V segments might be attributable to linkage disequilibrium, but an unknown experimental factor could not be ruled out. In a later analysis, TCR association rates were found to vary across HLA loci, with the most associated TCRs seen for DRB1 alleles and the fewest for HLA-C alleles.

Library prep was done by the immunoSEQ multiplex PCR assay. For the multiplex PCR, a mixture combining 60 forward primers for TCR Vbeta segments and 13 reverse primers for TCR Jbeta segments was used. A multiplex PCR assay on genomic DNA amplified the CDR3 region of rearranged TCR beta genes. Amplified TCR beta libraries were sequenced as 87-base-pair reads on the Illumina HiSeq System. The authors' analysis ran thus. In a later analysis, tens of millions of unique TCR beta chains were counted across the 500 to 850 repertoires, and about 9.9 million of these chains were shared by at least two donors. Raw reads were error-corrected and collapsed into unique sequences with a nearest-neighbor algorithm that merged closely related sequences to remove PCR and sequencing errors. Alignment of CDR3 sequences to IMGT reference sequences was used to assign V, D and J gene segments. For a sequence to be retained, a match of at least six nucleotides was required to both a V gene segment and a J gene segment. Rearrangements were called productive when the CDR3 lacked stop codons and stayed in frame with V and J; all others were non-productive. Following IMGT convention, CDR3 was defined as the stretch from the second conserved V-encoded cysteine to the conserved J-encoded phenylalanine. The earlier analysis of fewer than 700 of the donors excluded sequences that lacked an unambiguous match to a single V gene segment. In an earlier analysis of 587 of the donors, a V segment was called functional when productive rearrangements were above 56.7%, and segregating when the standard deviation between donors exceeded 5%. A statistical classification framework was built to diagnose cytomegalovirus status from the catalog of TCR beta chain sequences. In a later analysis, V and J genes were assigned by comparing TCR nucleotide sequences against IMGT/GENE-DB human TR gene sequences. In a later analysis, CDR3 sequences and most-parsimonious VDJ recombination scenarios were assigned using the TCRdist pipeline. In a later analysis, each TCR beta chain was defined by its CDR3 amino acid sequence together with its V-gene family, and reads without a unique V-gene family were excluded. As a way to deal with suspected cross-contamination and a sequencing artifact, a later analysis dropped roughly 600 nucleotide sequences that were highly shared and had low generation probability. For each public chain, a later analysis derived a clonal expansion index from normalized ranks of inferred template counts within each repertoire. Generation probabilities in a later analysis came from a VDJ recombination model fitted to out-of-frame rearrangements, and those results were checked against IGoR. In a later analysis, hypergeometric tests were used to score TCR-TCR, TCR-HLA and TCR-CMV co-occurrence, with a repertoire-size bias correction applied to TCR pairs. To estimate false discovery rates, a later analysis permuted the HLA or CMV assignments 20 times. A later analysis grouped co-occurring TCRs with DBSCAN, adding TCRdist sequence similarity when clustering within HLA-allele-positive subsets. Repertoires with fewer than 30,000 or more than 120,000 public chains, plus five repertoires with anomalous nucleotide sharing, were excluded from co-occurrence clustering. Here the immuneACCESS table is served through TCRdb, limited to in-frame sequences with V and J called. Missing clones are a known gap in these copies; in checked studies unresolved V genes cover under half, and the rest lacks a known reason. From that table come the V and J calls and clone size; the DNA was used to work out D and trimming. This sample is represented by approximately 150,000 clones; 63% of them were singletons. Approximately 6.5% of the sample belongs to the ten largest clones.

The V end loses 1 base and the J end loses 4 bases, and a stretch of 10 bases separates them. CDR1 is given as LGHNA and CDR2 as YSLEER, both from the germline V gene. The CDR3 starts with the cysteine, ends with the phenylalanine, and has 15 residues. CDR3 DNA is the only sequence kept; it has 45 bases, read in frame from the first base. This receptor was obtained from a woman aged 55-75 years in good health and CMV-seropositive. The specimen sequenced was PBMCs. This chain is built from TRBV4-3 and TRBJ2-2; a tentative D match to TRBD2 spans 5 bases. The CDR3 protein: CASSQGSVVTGELFF. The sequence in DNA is TGCGCCAGCAGCCAAGGTAGCGTGGTCACCGGGGAGCTGTTTTTT.